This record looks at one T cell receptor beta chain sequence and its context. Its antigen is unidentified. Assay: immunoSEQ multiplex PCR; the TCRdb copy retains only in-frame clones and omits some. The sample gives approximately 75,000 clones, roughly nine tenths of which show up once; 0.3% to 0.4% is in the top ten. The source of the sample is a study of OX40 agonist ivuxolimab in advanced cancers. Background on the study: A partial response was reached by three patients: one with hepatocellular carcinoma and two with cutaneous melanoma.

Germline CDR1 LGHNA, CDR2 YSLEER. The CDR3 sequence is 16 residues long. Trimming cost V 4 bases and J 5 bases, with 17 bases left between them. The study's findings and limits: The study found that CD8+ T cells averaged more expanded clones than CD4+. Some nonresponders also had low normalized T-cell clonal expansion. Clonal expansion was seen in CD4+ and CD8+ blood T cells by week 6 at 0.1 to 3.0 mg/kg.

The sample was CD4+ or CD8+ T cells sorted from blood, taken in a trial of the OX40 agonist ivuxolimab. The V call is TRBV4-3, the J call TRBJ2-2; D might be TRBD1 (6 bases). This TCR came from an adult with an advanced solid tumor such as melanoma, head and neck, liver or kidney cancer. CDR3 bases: TGCGCCAGCAGCCCCAGGACAGTAGGATCAACCGGGGAGCTGTTTTTT. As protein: CASSPRTVGSTGELFF.